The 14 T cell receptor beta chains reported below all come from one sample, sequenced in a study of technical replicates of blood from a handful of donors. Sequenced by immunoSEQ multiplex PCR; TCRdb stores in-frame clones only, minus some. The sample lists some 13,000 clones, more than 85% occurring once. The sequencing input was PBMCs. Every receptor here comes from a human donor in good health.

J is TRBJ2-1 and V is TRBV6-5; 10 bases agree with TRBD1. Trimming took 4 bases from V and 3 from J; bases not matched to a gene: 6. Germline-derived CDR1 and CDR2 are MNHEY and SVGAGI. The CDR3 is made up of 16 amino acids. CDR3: CASSFRQGAFYNEQFF. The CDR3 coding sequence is TGTGCCAGCAGTTTCAGACAGGGGGCGTTCTACAATGAGCAGTTCTTC.

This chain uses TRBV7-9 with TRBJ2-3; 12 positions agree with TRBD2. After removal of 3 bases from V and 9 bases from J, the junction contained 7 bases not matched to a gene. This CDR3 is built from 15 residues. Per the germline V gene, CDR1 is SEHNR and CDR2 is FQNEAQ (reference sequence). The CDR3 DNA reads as TGTGCCAGCAGCTTTACGACTAGCGGGAGAGGAACGCAGTATTTT. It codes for CASSFTTSGRGTQYF.

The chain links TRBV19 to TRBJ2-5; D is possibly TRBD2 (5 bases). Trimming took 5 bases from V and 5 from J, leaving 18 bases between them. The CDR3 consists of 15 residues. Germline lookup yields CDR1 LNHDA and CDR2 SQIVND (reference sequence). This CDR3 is CASSPSGGVGETQYF. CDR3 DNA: TGTGCCAGTAGTCCGAGCGGAGGAGTCGGGGAGACCCAGTACTTC. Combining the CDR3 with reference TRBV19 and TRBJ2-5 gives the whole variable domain DGGITQSPKYLFRKEGQNVTLSCEQNLNHDAMYWYRQDPGQGLRLIYYSQIVNDFQKGDIAEGYSVSREKKESFPLTVTSAQKNPTAFYLCASSPSGGVGETQYFGPGTRLLVL.

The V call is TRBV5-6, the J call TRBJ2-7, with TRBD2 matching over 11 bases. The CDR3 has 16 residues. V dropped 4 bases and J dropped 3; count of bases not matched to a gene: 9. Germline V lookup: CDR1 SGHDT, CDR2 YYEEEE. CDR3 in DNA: TGTGCCAGCAGCACAGTTAGCGGGAGGGCCGGCTACGAGCAGTACTTC. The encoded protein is CASSTVSGRAGYEQYF.

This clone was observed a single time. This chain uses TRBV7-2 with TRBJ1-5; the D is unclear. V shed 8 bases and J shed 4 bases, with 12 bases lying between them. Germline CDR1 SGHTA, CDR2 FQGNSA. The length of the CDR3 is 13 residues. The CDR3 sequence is CASSPQNNQPQHF. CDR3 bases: TGTGCCAGCTCGCCGCAGAATAATCAGCCCCAGCATTTT. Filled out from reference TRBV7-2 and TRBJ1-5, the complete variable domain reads GAGVSQSPSNKVTEKGKDVELRCDPISGHTALYWYRQSLGQGLEFLIYFQGNSAPDKSGLPSDRFSAERTGGSVSTLTIQRTQQEDSAVYLCASSPQNNQPQHFGDGTRLSIL.

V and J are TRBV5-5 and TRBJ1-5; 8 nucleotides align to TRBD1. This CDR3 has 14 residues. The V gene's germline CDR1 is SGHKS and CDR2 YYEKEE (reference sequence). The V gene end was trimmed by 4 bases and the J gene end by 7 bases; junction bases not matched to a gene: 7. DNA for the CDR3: TGTGCCAGCAGCCAGACAGGGGCCGGGCAGCCCCAGCATTTT. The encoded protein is CASSQTGAGQPQHF. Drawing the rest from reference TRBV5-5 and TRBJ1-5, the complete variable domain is DAGVTQSPTHLIKTRGQQVTLRCSPISGHKSVSWYQQVLGQGPQFIFQYYEKEERGRGNFPDRFSARQFPNYSSELNVNALLLGDSALYLCASSQTGAGQPQHFGDGTRLSIL.

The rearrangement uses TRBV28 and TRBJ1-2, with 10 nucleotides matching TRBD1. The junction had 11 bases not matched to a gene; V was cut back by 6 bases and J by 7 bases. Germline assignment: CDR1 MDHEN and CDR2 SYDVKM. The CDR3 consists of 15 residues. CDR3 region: CASRDRGERLGGYTF. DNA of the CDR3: TGTGCCAGCAGGGACAGGGGGGAACGATTAGGTGGCTACACCTTC.

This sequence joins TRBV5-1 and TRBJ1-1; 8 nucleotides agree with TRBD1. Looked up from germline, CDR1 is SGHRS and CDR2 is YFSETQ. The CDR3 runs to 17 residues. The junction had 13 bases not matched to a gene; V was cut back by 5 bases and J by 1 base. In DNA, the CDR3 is TGCGCCAGCAGGCGTGGACAGGGAAGGCGAACGAACACTGAAGCTTTCTTT. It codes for CASRRGQGRRTNTEAFF.

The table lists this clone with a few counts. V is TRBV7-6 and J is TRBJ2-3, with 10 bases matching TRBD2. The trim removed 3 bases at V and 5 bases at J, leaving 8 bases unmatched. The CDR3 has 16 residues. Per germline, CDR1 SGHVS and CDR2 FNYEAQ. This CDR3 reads CASSLITSGAGDTQYF. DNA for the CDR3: TGTGCCAGCAGCTTGATAACTAGCGGGGCGGGAGATACGCAGTATTTT.

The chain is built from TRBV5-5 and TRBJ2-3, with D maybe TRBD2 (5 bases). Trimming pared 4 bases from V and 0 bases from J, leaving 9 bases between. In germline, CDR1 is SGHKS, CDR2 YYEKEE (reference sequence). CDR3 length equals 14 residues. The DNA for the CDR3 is TGTGCCAGCAGCCCGGAGGACAGCACAGATACGCAGTATTTT. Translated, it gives CASSPEDSTDTQYF.

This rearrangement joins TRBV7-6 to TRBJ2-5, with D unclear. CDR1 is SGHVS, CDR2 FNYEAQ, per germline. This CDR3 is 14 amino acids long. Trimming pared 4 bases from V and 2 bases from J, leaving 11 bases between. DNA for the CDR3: TGTGCCAGCAGCTCCCAGGCTCATCAAGAGACCCAGTACTTC. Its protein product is CASSSQAHQETQYF.

For the CDR3, the DNA is TGCGCCAGCAGCTTGGCAGGCAGGGAAGCTTTCTTT. Encoded protein: CASSLAGREAFF. The chain uses TRBV5-1 and TRBJ1-1; D gene uncertain. V was clipped by 0 bases and J by 8 bases, with 8 bases between them. Looked up from germline, CDR1 is SGHRS and CDR2 is YFSETQ. This CDR3 contains 12 residues.

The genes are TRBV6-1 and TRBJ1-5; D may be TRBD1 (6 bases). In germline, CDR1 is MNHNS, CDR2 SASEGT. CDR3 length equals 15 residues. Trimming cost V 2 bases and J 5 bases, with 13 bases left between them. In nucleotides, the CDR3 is TGTGCCAGCAGTGAAACAGGGCCGAGGGATCAGCCCCAGCATTTT. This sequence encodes CASSETGPRDQPQHF.

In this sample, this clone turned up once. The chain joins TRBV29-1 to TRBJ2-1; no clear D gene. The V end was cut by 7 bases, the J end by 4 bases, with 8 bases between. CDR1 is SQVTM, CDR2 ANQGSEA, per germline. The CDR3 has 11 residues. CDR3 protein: CSGEDYNEQFF. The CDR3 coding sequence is TGCAGCGGCGAGGATTACAATGAGCAGTTCTTC.